These 2 T cell receptor beta chains were sequenced from one sample in a study of monozygotic twins with inflammatory bowel disease. After re-calling the 5' RACE reads, TCRdb lists one entry per CDR3 protein, DNA absent. The sample table includes fewer than 550,000 distinct CDR3 sequences. The sequenced sample was blood. The receptor set was obtained from a human donor with ulcerative colitis or Crohn's disease, or a healthy co-twin of an affected twin (not recorded which).

V usage is TRBV20-1 and J usage is TRBJ2-1; the D call from TCRdb, TRBD2, cannot be confirmed without DNA. Germline V CDR1 and CDR2: DFQATT, SNEGSKA (reference sequence). CDR3 size: 15 residues. CDR3 residues: CSANGLAGIYNEQFF.

The chain recombines TRBV2 with TRBJ2-1; TCRdb indicates TRBD2, and absent DNA this call remains unverified. CDR3 length: 15 residues. The germline gives CDR1 SNHLY, CDR2 FYNNEI. CDR3 in amino acids: CASRGSSGSNDEQFF.